The present entry profiles one T cell receptor (beta chain) with its context. Its antigen is currently not known. The read ends 3 residues early relative to the CDR3; the germline J gene fills the gap. Every participant had a single incident cervical HPV16 infection, and women with prevalent HPV16 infections were excluded. Cervical HPV DNA was detected with MY09/MY11 PCR, and genotyping was done with dot-blot hybridization. Fifteen mL of heparinized blood were centrifuged, and the buffy coat was split into aliquots, frozen at -30 degrees C, and then kept at -80 degrees C. QIAGEN kits were used to extract genomic DNA from the buffy coat specimens. TCR beta CDR3 regions were amplified by multiplex PCR from an average of around 1,200 ng genomic DNA per sample using the immunoSEQ assay. The assay corrected primer bias using a complete synthetic TCR repertoire to establish an amplification baseline. The amplicons were sequenced using the Illumina platform. Turning to the authors' computational methods: Sequence errors were corrected by clustering with frequency ratios and a modified nearest-neighbor algorithm, and the sequences were then analyzed in the immunoSEQ Analyzer using IMGT gene definitions. At each rarefaction depth, TCR richness and evenness were averaged over 20 rarefaction repeats, and samples with fewer sequences than the depth were excluded. Wilcoxon rank sum tests with FDR correction were used to compare V, D and J gene relative abundances between the groups. An intraclass correlation of 95% to 97% for TCR richness and an average of about 77% across over 65 gene segments were obtained from the blinded duplicates. The clones in this table, taken by TCRdb from immuneACCESS, are in-frame only. Not every clone is retained; where verified, under half of the shortfall comes from an unresolved V gene, and the cause of the rest is unknown. V and J calls and clone size are those listed in that table; D and trimming were worked out from the DNA. The record for this sample contains 20,000 to 25,000 clones. 6% to 7% of the sample goes to the ten largest clones.

The source of the sample is a study of T cells in women clearing cervical HPV infection listed by TCRdb under 2018. Background on the whole study: The cases were 25 women with histologically confirmed HPV16-related CIN3 or worse, and 2 of those women had invasive cancers. The controls were 25 or so women whose single incident HPV16 infection cleared within 12 months with no development of precancer or cancer. Blood from cases was collected at the visit where the lesion was first found, while blood from controls was collected once the infection could no longer be detected. For cases, a median interval of 149 days, with an interquartile range of 90 to 200 days, was observed between lesion detection and blood sampling. HLA typing was available for only a few women, so HLA type could not be excluded as a confounder. This exploratory proof-of-principle case-control study, nested within the Guanacaste HPV Natural History Study in Costa Rica, compared TCR repertoires among women with different cervical HPV16 outcomes. Cases and controls were matched on year of sample collection and on age within five years. A median age of 34 years was observed in cases versus 38 to 45 in controls, and no significant differences in baseline characteristics were found. In the parent cohort, around 9,800 women aged 18 or older were enrolled in Guanacaste, Costa Rica, during about 1992 to 1994 and then followed for under nine years. As quality controls, five blinded duplicates were added to each group, bringing the total to 60 or so samples made up of some 50 participants and ten or so replicates. Broad study findings and their caveats: Because of the cross-sectional design, the study could not determine whether the associations came before infection or resulted from infection, and neither effector/memory subsets nor HPV-specific T cells were isolated. Because T-cell numbers per sample were unknown, differences in richness could reflect varying T-cell content rather than repertoire biology. By combining richness with V gene abundances, random forest classifiers separated cases from controls with an estimated AUC of about 0.83. Lower TRBV6-7 relative abundance was observed in cases than in controls (roughly 0.11% versus 0.16%; Bonferroni P = 0.0008). Significantly higher TCR repertoire richness was observed in CIN3+ cases than in controls across sequencing depths, whereas no difference in evenness was found.

At the junction V is shortened by 0 bases and J by 1 base, with 22 bases in between. There are 20 amino acids in the CDR3, from cysteine to phenylalanine inclusive. The CDR3 was read in part: 51 bases, with the frame set at base 1. Sequences LNHDA (CDR1) and SQIVND (CDR2) are obtained from the germline V gene (reference sequence). The TCR sequence derives from a woman aged 18 to 69 with a cervical HPV16 infection that either progressed to CIN3+ or cleared (not recorded which). Recombination joined TRBV19 with TRBJ1-5; the D segment could be TRBD1, given 6 matching bases. Sequencing was done on a sample of blood buffy coat. CDR3 DNA (partial): TGTGCCAGTAGTATAGATCTGAGGAGGGAAGGGGGAGGGAGCAATCAGCCC. Translated, this gives CASSIDLRREGGGSNQP. The CDR3 as a whole reads CASSIDLRREGGGSNQPQHF.